Each of the 26 T cell receptor beta chains below was sequenced from the same sample in a study of PD-1 blockade in mismatch repair-deficient tumors. The data were produced by immunoSEQ multiplex PCR, yet TCRdb's version contains in-frame clones alone and is incomplete. The sample has over 100,000 clones, over 65% seen once. The sequenced sample was peripheral blood, obtained about 13 months after starting pembrolizumab. These TCRs come from an adult with mismatch repair-deficient cancer.

This clone was counted a few times. The rearrangement links TRBV27 to TRBJ1-5; D may be TRBD1 (5 bases). CDR1 is MNHEY and CDR2 is SMNVEV in the germline V gene (reference sequence). The CDR3 is made up of 16 amino acids. Trimming shortened V by 2 bases and J by 4 bases, and 15 bases separated the two germline ends. The CDR3 DNA reads TGTGCCAGCAGTTTACCCGCAGGGACTGGAAATCAGCCCCAGCATTTT. Translated, it gives CASSLPAGTGNQPQHF.

CDR3 in amino acids: CASGGGLAGASEQYF. CDR3 in DNA: TGTGCCAGCGGCGGGGGACTAGCGGGAGCCAGCGAGCAGTACTTC. The chain is built from TRBV7-9 and TRBJ2-7, with 14 bases matching TRBD2. The CDR3 is 15 amino acids. The junction had 9 bases not matched to a gene; V was cut back by 8 bases and J by 6 bases. Per the germline V gene, CDR1 is SEHNR and CDR2 is FQNEAQ (reference sequence).

This chain uses TRBV29-1 with TRBJ1-1; 9 positions match TRBD1. The J segment lost 7 bases and the V segment lost 4 bases, leaving 4 bases of the junction unmatched. Germline CDR1 SQVTM, CDR2 ANQGSEA. The CDR3 loop spans 12 amino acids. The CDR3 coding sequence is TGCAGCGTTGGGGACAGGGCTCTTGAAGCTTTCTTT. Protein: CSVGDRALEAFF.

V usage is TRBV6-7 and J usage is TRBJ2-2, with 11 bases lining up with TRBD2. TRBV6-7 is an open reading frame whose function is uncertain. Trimming cost V 2 bases and J 6 bases; bases outside gene matches: 8. The CDR3 is 17 residues long. For the CDR3, the DNA is TGTGCCAGCAGTTACCCTCAGACTAGCGGGAAGGCCGGGGAGCTGTTTTTT. Residues: CASSYPQTSGKAGELFF.

In its sample, this clone was seen once. The genes are TRBV9 and TRBJ2-5; TRBD1 matches 9 bases. The DNA matches TRBJ2-7 better at its end, which makes the J call doubtful. Germline CDR1 is SGDLS and CDR2 is YYNGEE. The CDR3 contains 12 residues. The CDR3 protein is CASQGQGYEQYF. Written as DNA, the CDR3 is TGTGCCAGCCAGGGACAGGGTTACGAGCAGTACTTC.

The V call is TRBV4-2, the J call TRBJ1-5; no clear D gene. The CDR3 consists of 13 residues. V was shortened by 0 bases and J by 5 bases, with 5 bases between the two germline ends. Germline V lookup: CDR1 LGHNA, CDR2 YNFKEQ. CDR3 residues: CASSQDPDQPQHF. The CDR3 DNA reads as TGTGCCAGCAGCCAAGATCCGGATCAGCCCCAGCATTTT.

This clone was counted between two and nine times. The V and J genes are TRBV4-1 and TRBJ2-1; D remains ambiguous. CDR3 length equals 13 residues. Germline loops: CDR1 MGHRA, CDR2 YSYEKL. The V gene lost 0 bases and the J gene lost 7 bases, with 7 bases spanning the gap. CDR3 loop: CASSQDRWNEQFF. The DNA for the CDR3 is TGCGCCAGCAGCCAAGATAGGTGGAATGAGCAGTTCTTC.

The genes are TRBV6-6 and TRBJ2-1, with 7 bases matching TRBD2. The CDR3 consists of 13 residues. The junction had 10 bases not matched to a gene; V was cut back by 2 bases and J by 15 bases. The V gene's germline CDR1 is MNHNY and CDR2 SVGAGI (reference sequence). CDR3 residues: CASSYILARDLFF. The CDR3 bases are TGTGCCAGCAGTTACATACTAGCGAGAGATCTGTTCTTC.

This clone came up a few times. DNA of the CDR3: TGTGCCAGTAGCACCGCAGGAATTGGAAACACCATATATTTT. Translated: CASSTAGIGNTIYF. The rearrangement uses TRBV19 and TRBJ1-3, with D unresolved. This CDR3 comprises 14 residues. V gave up 6 bases and J gave up 3 bases, with 12 bases separating them. In germline, CDR1 is LNHDA, CDR2 SQIVND (reference sequence). Full variable domain (remainder filled in from reference TRBV19 and TRBJ1-3): DGGITQSPKYLFRKEGQNVTLSCEQNLNHDAMYWYRQDPGQGLRLIYYSQIVNDFQKGDIAEGYSVSREKKESFPLTVTSAQKNPTAFYLCASSTAGIGNTIYFGEGSWLTVV.

This sequence joins TRBV5-1 and TRBJ2-3; no clear D. Germline V CDR1 and CDR2: SGHRS, YFSETQ. V lost 0 bases to trimming and J lost 2 bases, with 10 bases between them. This CDR3 is 15 amino acids long. The CDR3 region is CASSLEGVFTDTQYF. The CDR3 DNA reads TGCGCCAGCAGCTTGGAAGGCGTCTTCACAGATACGCAGTATTTT.

This chain links TRBV30 with TRBJ2-2; 8 bases are shared with TRBD2. From germline, CDR1 is GTSNPN and CDR2 SVGIG (reference sequence). This CDR3 region has 14 residues. V was clipped by 3 bases and J by 7 bases; unmatched bases: 7. CDR3 nucleotides: TGTGCCTGGAGGACGGGACTAGTCGTCGGGGAGCTGTTTTTT. Its protein product is CAWRTGLVVGELFF.

This chain joins TRBV7-8 and TRBJ2-7; D gene ambiguous. V was cut by 3 bases and J by 4 bases, with 7 bases left in between. CDR1 SGHVS and CDR2 FQNEAQ come from the germline V gene. The CDR3 extends over 12 amino acids. In nucleotides, the CDR3 is TGTGCCAGCAGCTTCGCTGGGTACGAGCAGTACTTC. Translation gives CASSFAGYEQYF.

This clone occurred a few times. The chain uses TRBV19 and TRBJ2-7; D is undetermined. The CDR3 loop spans 11 amino acids. The germline V gene has CDR1 LNHDA and CDR2 SQIVND (reference sequence). V lost 0 bases to trimming and J lost 10 bases, with 7 bases between them. CDR3 region: CASSIDNSQYF. The CDR3 bases are TGTGCCAGTAGTATAGACAACAGCCAGTACTTC.

V gene TRBV27 combines with J gene TRBJ2-7; TRBD2 matches at 10 bases. From germline, CDR1 is MNHEY and CDR2 SMNVEV (reference sequence). The CDR3 spans 15 residues. The J segment lost 2 bases and the V segment lost 3 bases, leaving 4 bases of the junction unmatched. CDR3 residues: CASSFQREGPYEQYF. The CDR3 region has the DNA TGTGCCAGCAGTTTTCAGCGGGAGGGCCCCTACGAGCAGTACTTC.

This clone appeared a single time. This sequence joins TRBV6-1 and TRBJ2-1, with a tentative D call TRBD2 (6 bases). With 7 bases removed from V and 9 bases from J, the gap between germline ends came to 22 bases. The length of the CDR3 is 15 residues. The germline V gene has CDR1 MNHNS and CDR2 SASEGT. As DNA, the CDR3 is TGTGCCAGCACCGAAGGGCCGGGAGTGTACGTTGAGCAGTTCTTC. Translating it yields CASTEGPGVYVEQFF.

The chain uses TRBV9 and TRBJ1-2; 8 bases fit TRBD1. There are 14 residues in the CDR3. From germline, CDR1 is SGDLS and CDR2 YYNGEE. Losses at the gene ends were 0 bases for V and 4 bases for J; bases not matched to a gene: 2. CDR3: CASSVAGQGYGYTF. CDR3 DNA sequence: TGTGCCAGCAGCGTAGCAGGACAGGGCTATGGCTACACCTTC.

J is TRBJ1-5 and V is TRBV9; D is unresolved. The V end was cut by 0 bases, the J end by 4 bases, with 5 bases between. Germline lookup yields CDR1 SGDLS and CDR2 YYNGEE. CDR3 length: 13 residues. The chain's CDR3 is CASSVGDNQPQHF. CDR3 nucleotides: TGTGCCAGCAGCGTAGGGGATAATCAGCCCCAGCATTTT. Variable domain in full (rest from reference TRBV9 and TRBJ1-5): DSGVTQTPKHLITATGQRVTLRCSPRSGDLSVYWYQQSLDQGLQFLIQYYNGEERAKGNILERFSAQQFPDLHSELNLSSLELGDSALYFCASSVGDNQPQHFGDGTRLSIL.

The chain employs TRBV10-3 and TRBJ2-7; unclear D gene. This CDR3 comprises 11 residues. Germline CDR1 ENHRY, CDR2 SYGVKD. The ends were cut back, 3 bases at V and 3 bases at J, with 3 bases in the middle. CDR3 protein: CAISDNYEQYF. CDR3 in DNA: TGTGCCATCAGTGACAACTACGAGCAGTACTTC.

The rearrangement joins TRBV10-3 to TRBJ2-1; D remains ambiguous. Trimming left V 7 bases short and J 0 bases short, with 13 bases between. The CDR3 sequence is 15 residues long. Germline loops: CDR1 ENHRY, CDR2 SYGVKD. CDR3 coding DNA: TGTGCCATCACCGCCCAGTCGGGCTCCTACAATGAGCAGTTCTTC. This gives the protein CAITAQSGSYNEQFF.

This clone was seen many times. V is TRBV6-4 and J is TRBJ2-7; D unresolved. The CDR3 extends over 13 amino acids. The V end was cut by 2 bases, the J end by 0 bases, with 5 bases between. Germline loops: CDR1 MRHNA, CDR2 SNTAGT. CDR3 sequence: CASSDGDSYEQYF. The CDR3 DNA sequence: TGTGCCAGCAGTGACGGGGACTCCTACGAGCAGTACTTC.

This chain uses TRBV27 with TRBJ1-1; maybe TRBD1 (6 bases). The V and J ends lost 3 bases and 0 bases respectively, with 17 bases between them. The CDR3 is made up of 17 amino acids. Germline V lookup: CDR1 MNHEY, CDR2 SMNVEV (reference sequence). The CDR3 DNA reads TGTGCCAGCAGTTTGGACTGGCAGGGGAGGATGAACACTGAAGCTTTCTTT. Encoded protein: CASSLDWQGRMNTEAFF.

This rearrangement joins TRBV27 to TRBJ1-2; 11 nucleotides align to TRBD1. Per germline, CDR1 MNHEY and CDR2 SMNVEV (reference sequence). V lost 5 bases to trimming and J lost 5 bases; unmatched junction nucleotides: 10. The CDR3 is made up of 16 amino acids. Written as DNA, the CDR3 is TGTGCCAGCAGTCCCCGCCGGGACAGGGGGAATTATGGCTACACCTTC. Translating it yields CASSPRRDRGNYGYTF.

The chain is built from TRBV10-3 and TRBJ2-1; 12 nucleotides line up with TRBD2. V was pared by 2 bases and J by 6 bases, with 5 bases of the junction left unmatched. This CDR3 is built from 16 residues. CDR1 is ENHRY, CDR2 SYGVKD, per germline. This CDR3 reads CAISEGLAGGLNEQFF. DNA for the CDR3: TGTGCCATCAGTGAGGGCCTAGCGGGAGGGCTCAATGAGCAGTTCTTC.

Written as DNA, the CDR3 is TGTGCCAGCAGCTTAGAACGGACACCTAACTATGGCTACACCTTC. Translation: CASSLERTPNYGYTF. The rearrangement uses TRBV11-2 and TRBJ1-2, with D tentatively TRBD1 (5 bases). The length of the CDR3 is 15 residues. V shed 0 bases and J shed 0 bases, with 8 bases lying between them. CDR1 and CDR2 (germline): SGHAT, FQNNGV.

This clone was seen a single time. A junction boundary mismatches the germline segment, possibly from a read error. The V and J genes are TRBV5-3 and TRBJ2-7; 12 bases fit TRBD2. TRBV5-3 is treated as an ORF (open reading frame) with a function not yet certain. This CDR3 comprises 15 residues. The CDR3 is CASSLTTSGRTEQYF. The CDR3 DNA is TGTGCCAGCAGCTTGACGACTAGCGGGAGAACGGAGCAGTACTTC.

As to this clone: The junction and the germline gene differ at one end; a read error may be behind it. The chain employs TRBV6-5 and TRBJ2-3; weak D call: TRBD1 (8 bases). The CDR3 loop spans 13 amino acids. Germline-derived CDR1 and CDR2 are MNHEY and SVGAGI. CDR3 sequence (DNA): TGTGCCAGCTGTTACAGGGGGGGACAGACGCAGTATTTT. It is translated as CASCYRGGQTQYF.